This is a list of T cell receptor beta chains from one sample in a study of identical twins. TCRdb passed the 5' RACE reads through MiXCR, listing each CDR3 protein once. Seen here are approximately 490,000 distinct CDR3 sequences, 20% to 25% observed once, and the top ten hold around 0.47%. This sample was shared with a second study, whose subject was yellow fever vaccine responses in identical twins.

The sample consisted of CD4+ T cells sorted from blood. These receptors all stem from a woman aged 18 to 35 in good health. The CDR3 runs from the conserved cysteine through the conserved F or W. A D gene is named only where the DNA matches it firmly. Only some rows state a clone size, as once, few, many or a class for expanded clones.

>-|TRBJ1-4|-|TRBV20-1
CSARVWATNEKLFF
TGCAGTGCTAGAGTGTGGGCAACTAATGAAAAACTGTTTTTT
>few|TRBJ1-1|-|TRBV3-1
CASTSSTLRGNTEAFF
TGTGCCAGCACCTCATCCACCTTGAGGGGAAACACTGAAGCTTTCTTT
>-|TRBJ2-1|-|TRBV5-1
CASSPYVIRSLEMDNEQFF
TGCGCCAGCAGCCCCTACGTGATAAGATCGTTAGAGATGGACAATGAGCAGTTCTTC
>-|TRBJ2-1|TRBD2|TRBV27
CASSWGLAGIDEQFF
TGTGCCAGCAGTTGGGGACTAGCGGGAATCGATGAGCAGTTCTTC
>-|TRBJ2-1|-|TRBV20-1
CSAAPIDEQFF
TGCAGTGCCGCCCCGATTGATGAGCAGTTCTTC
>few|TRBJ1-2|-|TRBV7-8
CASSLVQDGYTF
TGTGCCAGCAGCTTAGTTCAGGATGGCTACACCTTC
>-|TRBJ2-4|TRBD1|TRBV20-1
CSVVGGQVAKNIQYF
TGCAGTGTTGTGGGGGGACAGGTAGCCAAAAACATTCAGTACTTC
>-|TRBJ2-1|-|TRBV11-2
CASSKPGGLNNEQFF
TGTGCCAGCAGCAAACCTGGGGGGCTTAACAATGAGCAGTTCTTC
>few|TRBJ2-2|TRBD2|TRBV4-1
CASSQGPSGGLTGELFF
TGCGCCAGCAGCCAAGGACCTAGCGGGGGTCTTACCGGGGAGCTGTTTTTT
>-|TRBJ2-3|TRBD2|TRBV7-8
CASSLHGGVKDTQYF
TGTGCCAGCAGCTTACACGGGGGGGTAAAAGATACGCAGTATTTT